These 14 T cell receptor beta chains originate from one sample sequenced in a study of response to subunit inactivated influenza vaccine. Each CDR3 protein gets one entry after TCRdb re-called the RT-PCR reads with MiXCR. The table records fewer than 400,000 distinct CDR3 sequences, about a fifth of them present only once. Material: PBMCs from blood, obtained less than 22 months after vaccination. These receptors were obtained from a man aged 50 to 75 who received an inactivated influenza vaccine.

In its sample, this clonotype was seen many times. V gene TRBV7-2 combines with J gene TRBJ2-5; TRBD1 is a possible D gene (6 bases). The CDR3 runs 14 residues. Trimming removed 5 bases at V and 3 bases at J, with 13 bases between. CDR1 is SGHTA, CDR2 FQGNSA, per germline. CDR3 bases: TGTGCCAGCAGCGGGGGCCCGGTTAAAGAGACCCAGTACTTC. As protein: CASSGGPVKETQYF.

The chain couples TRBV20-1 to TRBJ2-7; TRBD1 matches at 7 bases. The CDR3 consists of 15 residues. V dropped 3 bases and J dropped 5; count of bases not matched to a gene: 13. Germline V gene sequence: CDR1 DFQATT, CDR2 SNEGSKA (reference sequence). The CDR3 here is CSASPGQRISDEQYF. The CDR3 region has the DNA TGCAGTGCTAGTCCGGGACAGCGTATTTCGGACGAGCAGTACTTC.

CDR3 residues: CASRIQGAGTEAFF. The CDR3 nucleotides are TGTGCCAGCAGGATACAGGGGGCGGGAACTGAAGCTTTCTTT. The V gene is TRBV28, the J gene TRBJ1-1; 9 bases map to TRBD1. CDR1 MDHEN and CDR2 SYDVKM come from the germline V gene. The V and J ends lost 6 bases and 5 bases, in that order; junction bases with no gene match: 7. The CDR3 covers 14 residues.

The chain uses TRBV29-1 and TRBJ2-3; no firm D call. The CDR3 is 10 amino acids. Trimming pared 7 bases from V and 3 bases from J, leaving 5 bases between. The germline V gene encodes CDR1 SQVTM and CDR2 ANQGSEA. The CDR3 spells CSARTDTQYF. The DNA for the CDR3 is TGCAGCGCCCGAACAGATACGCAGTATTTT.

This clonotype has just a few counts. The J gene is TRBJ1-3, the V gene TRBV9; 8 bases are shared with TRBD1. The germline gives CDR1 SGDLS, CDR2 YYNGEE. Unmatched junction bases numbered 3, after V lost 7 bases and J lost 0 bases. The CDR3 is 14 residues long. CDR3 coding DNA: TGTGCCAGCGGGGACAGGCTCTCTGGAAACACCATATATTTT. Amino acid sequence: CASGDRLSGNTIYF. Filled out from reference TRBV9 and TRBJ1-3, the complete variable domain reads DSGVTQTPKHLITATGQRVTLRCSPRSGDLSVYWYQQSLDQGLQFLIQYYNGEERAKGNILERFSAQQFPDLHSELNLSSLELGDSALYFCASGDRLSGNTIYFGEGSWLTVV.

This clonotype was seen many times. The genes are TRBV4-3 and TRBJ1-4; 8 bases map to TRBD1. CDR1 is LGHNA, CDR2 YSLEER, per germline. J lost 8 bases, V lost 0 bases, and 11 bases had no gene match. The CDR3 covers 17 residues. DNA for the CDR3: TGCGCCAGCAGCCAAGATCCCCAGACAGGGGCGCCGGAAAAACTGTTTTTT. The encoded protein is CASSQDPQTGAPEKLFF.

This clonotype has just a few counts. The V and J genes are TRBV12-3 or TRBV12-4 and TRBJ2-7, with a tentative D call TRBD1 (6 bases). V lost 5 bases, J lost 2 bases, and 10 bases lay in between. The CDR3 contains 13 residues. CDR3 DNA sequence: TGTGCCAGCAGTCGGGACACCGCCTACGAGCAGTACTTC. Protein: CASSRDTAYEQYF.

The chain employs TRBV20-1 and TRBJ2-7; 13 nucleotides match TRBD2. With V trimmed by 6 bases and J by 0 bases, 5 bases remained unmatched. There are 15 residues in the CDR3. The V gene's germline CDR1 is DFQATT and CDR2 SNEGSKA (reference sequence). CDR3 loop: CSAELAGGSSYEQYF. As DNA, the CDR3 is TGCAGTGCCGAACTAGCGGGGGGGAGCTCCTACGAGCAGTACTTC.

The CDR3 sequence: CSVERRASYNEQFF. As DNA, the CDR3 is TGCAGCGTCGAACGGCGGGCCTCCTACAATGAGCAGTTCTTC. This sequence joins TRBV29-1 and TRBJ2-1; D perhaps matches TRBD2 (5 bases). The CDR3 sequence is 14 residues long. The V and J ends lost 6 bases and 0 bases respectively, with 12 bases between them. Germline V lookup: CDR1 SQVTM, CDR2 ANQGSEA.

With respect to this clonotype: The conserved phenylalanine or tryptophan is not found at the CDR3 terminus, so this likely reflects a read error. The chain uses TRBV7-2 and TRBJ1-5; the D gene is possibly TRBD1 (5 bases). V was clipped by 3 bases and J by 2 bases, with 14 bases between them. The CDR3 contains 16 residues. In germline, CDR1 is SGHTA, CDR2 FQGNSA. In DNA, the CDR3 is TGTGCCAGCAGCTTGGTGTGGGGGAACGGCAATCAGCCCCAGCATTAT. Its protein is CASSLVWGNGNQPQHY.

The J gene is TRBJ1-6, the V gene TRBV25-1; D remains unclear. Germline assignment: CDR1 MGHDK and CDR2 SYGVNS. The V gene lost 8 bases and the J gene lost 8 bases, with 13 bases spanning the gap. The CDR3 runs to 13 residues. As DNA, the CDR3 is TGTGCCAGCGCCCGGGATGCCTATTCACCCCTCCACTTT. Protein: CASARDAYSPLHF.

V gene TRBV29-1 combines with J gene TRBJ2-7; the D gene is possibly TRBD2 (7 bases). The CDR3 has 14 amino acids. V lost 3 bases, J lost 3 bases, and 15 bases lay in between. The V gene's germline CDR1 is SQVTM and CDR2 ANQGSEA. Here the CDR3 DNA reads TGCAGCGTTGAGTTGAGGGGGAGGGACTACGAGCAGTACTTC. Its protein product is CSVELRGRDYEQYF.

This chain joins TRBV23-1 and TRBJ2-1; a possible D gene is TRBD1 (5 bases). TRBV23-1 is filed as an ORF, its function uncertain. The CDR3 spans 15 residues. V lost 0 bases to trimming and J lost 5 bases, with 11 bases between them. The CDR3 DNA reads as TGCGCCAGCAGTCAATCCTCAGGGATCCACAATGAGCAGTTCTTC. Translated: CASSQSSGIHNEQFF.

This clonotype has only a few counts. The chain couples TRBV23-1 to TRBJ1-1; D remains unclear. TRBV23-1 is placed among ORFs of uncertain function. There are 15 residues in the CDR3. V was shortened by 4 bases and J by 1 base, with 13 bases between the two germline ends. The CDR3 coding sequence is TGCGCCAGCAGTCCATCCCCAATCCCGAACACTGAAGCTTTCTTT. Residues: CASSPSPIPNTEAFF.